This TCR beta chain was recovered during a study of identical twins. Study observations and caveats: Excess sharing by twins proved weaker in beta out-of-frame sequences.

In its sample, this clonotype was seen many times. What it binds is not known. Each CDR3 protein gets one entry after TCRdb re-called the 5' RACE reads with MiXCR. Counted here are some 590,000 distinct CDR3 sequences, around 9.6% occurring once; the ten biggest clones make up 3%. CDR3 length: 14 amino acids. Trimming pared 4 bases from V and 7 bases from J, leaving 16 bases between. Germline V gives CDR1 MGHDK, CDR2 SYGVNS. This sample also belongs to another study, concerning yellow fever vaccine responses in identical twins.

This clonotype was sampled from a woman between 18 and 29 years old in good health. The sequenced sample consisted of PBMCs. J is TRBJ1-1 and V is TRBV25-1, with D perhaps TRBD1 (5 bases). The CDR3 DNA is TGTGCCAGCAGTGTCCCCGGGACGGGGGTTGAAGCTTTCTTT. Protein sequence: CASSVPGTGVEAFF.